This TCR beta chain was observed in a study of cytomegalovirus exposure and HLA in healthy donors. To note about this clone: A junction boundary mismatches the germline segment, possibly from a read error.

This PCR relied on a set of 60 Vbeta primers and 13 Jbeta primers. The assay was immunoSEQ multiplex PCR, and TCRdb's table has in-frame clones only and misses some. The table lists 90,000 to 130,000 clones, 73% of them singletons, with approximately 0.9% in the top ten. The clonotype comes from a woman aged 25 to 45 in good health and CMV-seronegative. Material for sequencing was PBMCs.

CDR3 in amino acids: CAWSPPLWGAGYYDYTF. In DNA, the CDR3 is TGTGCCTGGAGTCCCCCCCTGTGGGGCGCAGGATACTATGACTACACCTTC. The chain links TRBV30 to TRBJ1-2; D may be TRBD1 (5 bases). Germline CDR1 GTSNPN, CDR2 SVGIG (reference sequence). The CDR3 runs 17 residues.